This T cell receptor beta chain comes out of a study of blood T cell repertoires in COVID-19. Method: immunoSEQ multiplex PCR; TCRdb's copy keeps in-frame clones and lacks some. The table has 40,000 to 45,000 clones, approximately 79% seen once. Germline assignment: CDR1 SGDLS and CDR2 YYNGEE. V shed 6 bases and J 5 bases; nucleotides not matched to a gene: 8. The CDR3 loop spans 14 amino acids. The sequenced material came from peripheral blood. The origin of this receptor is a woman of 80 years or more with acute or convalescent COVID-19. This rearrangement joins TRBV9 to TRBJ2-5; TRBD2 matches 9 bases. The CDR3 loop is CASNLAGAGETQYF. DNA of the CDR3: TGTGCCAGCAACTTAGCGGGAGCCGGCGAGACCCAGTACTTC. Filled out from reference TRBV9 and TRBJ2-5, the complete variable domain reads DSGVTQTPKHLITATGQRVTLRCSPRSGDLSVYWYQQSLDQGLQFLIQYYNGEERAKGNILERFSAQQFPDLHSELNLSSLELGDSALYFCASNLAGAGETQYFGPGTRLLVL.